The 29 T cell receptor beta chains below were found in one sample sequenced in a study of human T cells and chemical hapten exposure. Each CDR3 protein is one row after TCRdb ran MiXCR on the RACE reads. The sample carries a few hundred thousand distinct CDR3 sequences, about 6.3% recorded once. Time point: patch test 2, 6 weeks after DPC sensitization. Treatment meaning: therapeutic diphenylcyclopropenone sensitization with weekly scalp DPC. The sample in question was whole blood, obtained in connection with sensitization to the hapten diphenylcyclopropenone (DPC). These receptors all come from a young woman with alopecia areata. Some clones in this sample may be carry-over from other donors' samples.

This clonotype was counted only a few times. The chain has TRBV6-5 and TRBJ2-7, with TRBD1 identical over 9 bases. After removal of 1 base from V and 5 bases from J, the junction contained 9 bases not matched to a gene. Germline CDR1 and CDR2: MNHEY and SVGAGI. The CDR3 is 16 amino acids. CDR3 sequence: CASSYWGGTGLHEQYF. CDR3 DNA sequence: TGTGCCAGCAGTTACTGGGGCGGGACAGGGTTGCACGAGCAGTACTTC.

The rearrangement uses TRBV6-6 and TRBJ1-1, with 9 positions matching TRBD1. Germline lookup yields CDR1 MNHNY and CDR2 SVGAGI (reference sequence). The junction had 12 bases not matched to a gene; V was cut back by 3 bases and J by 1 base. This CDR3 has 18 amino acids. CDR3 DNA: TGTGCCAGCAGTTATTTGGCTTTACAGGGGGCGGGGAACACTGAAGCTTTCTTT. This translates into CASSYLALQGAGNTEAFF.

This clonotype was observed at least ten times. CDR3 protein: CASSAISTGPNYGYTF. In DNA, the CDR3 is TGTGCCAGCAGCGCCATTTCCACCGGGCCTAACTATGGCTACACCTTC. This chain joins TRBV9 and TRBJ1-2, with D uncertain. Trimming removed 3 bases from V and 0 bases from J, with 15 bases in between. The CDR3 spans 16 residues. The germline V gene has CDR1 SGDLS and CDR2 YYNGEE. Full variable domain (rest looked up from reference TRBV9 and TRBJ1-2): DSGVTQTPKHLITATGQRVTLRCSPRSGDLSVYWYQQSLDQGLQFLIQYYNGEERAKGNILERFSAQQFPDLHSELNLSSLELGDSALYFCASSAISTGPNYGYTFGSGTRLTVV.

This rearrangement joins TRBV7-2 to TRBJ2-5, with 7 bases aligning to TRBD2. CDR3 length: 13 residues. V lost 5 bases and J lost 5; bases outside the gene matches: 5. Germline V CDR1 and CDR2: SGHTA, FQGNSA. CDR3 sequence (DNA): TGTGCCAGCAGCCCCCGGGGGGTGGAGACCCAGTACTTC. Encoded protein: CASSPRGVETQYF.

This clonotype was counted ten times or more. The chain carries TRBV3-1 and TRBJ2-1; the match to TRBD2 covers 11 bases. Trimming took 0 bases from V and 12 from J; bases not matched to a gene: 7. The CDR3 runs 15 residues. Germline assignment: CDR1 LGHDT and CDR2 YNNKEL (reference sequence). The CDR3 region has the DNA TGTGCCAGCAGCCAAGATGTTAGCGGGGGGGCCCGGCAGTTCTTC. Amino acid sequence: CASSQDVSGGARQFF.

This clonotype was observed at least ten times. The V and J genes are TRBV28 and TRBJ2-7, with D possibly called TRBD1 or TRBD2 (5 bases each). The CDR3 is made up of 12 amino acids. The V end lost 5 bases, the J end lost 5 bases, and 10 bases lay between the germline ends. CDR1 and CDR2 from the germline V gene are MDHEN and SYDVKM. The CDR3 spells CASSPGDDEQYF. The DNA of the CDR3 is TGTGCCAGCAGTCCTGGGGACGACGAGCAGTACTTC.

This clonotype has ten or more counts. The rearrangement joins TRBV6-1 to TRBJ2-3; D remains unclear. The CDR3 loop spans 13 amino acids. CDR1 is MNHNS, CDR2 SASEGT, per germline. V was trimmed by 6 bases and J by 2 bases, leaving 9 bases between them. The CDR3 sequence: CASRLYATDTQYF. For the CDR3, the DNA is TGTGCCAGCAGATTATACGCCACAGATACGCAGTATTTT.

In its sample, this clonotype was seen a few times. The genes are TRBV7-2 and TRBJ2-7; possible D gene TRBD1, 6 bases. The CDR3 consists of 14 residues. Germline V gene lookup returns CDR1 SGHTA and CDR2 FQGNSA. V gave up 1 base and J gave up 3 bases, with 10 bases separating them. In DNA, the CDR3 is TGTGCCAGCAGCTTAGACAGGGCTAACTACGAGCAGTACTTC. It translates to CASSLDRANYEQYF. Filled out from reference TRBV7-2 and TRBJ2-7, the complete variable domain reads GAGVSQSPSNKVTEKGKDVELRCDPISGHTALYWYRQSLGQGLEFLIYFQGNSAPDKSGLPSDRFSAERTGGSVSTLTIQRTQQEDSAVYLCASSLDRANYEQYFGPGTRLTVT.

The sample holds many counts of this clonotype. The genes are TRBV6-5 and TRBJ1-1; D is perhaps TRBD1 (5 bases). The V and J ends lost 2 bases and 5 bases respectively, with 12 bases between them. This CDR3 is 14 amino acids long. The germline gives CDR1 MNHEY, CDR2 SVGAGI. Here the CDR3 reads CASSYGQGGTEAFF. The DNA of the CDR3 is TGTGCCAGCAGTTACGGCCAGGGCGGAACTGAAGCTTTCTTT.

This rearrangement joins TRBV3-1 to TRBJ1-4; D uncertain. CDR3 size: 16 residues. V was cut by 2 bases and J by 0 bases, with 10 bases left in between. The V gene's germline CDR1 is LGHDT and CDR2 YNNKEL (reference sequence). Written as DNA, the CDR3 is TGTGCCAGCAGCCAACAAGGGCCTGCAACTAATGAAAAACTGTTTTTT. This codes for CASSQQGPATNEKLFF. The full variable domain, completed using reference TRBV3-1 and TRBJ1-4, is DTAVSQTPKYLVTQMGNDKSIKCEQNLGHDTMYWYKQDSKKFLKIMFSYNNKELIINETVPNRFSPKSPDKAHLNLHINSLELGDSAVYFCASSQQGPATNEKLFFGSGTQLSVL.

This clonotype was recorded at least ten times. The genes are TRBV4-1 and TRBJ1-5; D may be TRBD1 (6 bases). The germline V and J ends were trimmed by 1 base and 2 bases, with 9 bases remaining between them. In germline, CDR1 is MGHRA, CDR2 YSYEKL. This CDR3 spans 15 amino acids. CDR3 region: CASSQGRGGNQPQHF. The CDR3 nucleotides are TGCGCCAGCAGCCAAGGCAGGGGCGGCAATCAGCCCCAGCATTTT.

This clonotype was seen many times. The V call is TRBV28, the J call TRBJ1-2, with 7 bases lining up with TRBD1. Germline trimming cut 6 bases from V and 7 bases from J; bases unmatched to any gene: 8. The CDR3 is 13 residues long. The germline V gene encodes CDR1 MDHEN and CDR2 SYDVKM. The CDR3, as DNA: TGTGCCAGCAGCCTAGACAGGGAAGGTGGCTACACCTTC. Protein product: CASSLDREGGYTF.

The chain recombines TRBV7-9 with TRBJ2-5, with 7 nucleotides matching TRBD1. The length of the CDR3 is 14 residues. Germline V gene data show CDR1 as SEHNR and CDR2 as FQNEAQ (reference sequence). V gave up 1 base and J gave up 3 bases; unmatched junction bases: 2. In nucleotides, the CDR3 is TGTGCCAGCAGCTTAGGAGGGACAGAAGAGACCCAGTACTTC. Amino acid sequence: CASSLGGTEETQYF.

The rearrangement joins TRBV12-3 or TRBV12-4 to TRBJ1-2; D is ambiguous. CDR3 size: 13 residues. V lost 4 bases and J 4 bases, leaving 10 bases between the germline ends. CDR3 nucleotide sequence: TGTGCCAGCAGTTCGGAGGAGTCCTATGGCTACACCTTC. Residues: CASSSEESYGYTF.

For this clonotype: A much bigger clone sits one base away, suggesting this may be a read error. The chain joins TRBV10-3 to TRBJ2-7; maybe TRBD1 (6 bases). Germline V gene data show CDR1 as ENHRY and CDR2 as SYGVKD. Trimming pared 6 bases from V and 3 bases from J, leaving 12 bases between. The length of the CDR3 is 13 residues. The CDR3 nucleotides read TGTGCCATCAGCGTGGACAGCTACTACGAGCAGTACTTC. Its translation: CAISVDSYYEQYF.

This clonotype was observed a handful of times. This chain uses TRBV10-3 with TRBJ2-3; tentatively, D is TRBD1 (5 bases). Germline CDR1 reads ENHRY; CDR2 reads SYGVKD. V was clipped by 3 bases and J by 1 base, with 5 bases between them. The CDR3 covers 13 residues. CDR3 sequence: CAISDRGTDTQYF. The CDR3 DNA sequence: TGTGCCATCAGTGACAGGGGCACAGATACGCAGTATTTT.

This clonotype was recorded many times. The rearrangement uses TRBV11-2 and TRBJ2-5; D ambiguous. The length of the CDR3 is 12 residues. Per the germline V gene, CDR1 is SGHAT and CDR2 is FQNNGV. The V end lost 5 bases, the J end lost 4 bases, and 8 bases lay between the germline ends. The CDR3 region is CASSPSRETQYF. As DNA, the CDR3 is TGTGCCAGCAGCCCGTCCAGAGAGACCCAGTACTTC.

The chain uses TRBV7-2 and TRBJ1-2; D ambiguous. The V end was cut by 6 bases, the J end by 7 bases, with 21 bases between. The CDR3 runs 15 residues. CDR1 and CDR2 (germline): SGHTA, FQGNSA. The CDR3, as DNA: TGTGCCAGCAGTCCCCGAGTGAGTCTGGGGATTGGCTACACCTTC. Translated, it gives CASSPRVSLGIGYTF.

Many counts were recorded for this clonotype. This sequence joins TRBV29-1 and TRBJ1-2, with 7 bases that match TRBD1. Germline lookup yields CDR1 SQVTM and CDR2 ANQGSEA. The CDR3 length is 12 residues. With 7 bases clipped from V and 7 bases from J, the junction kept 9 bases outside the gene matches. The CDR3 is CSARDSAGGYTF. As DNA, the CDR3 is TGCAGCGCAAGGGACAGTGCTGGTGGCTACACCTTC.

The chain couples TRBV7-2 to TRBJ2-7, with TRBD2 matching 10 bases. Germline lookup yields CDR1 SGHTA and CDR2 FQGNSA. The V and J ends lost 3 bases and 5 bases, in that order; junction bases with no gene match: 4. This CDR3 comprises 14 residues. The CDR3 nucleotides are TGTGCCAGCAGCTTTACTAGCGGGGCTCACGAGCAGTACTTC. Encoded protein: CASSFTSGAHEQYF.

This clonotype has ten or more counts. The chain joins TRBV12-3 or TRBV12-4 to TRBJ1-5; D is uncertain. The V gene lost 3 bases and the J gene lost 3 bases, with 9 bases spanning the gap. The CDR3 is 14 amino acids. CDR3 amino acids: CASSLVVTNQPQHF. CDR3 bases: TGTGCCAGCAGTTTGGTGGTAACCAATCAGCCCCAGCATTTT.

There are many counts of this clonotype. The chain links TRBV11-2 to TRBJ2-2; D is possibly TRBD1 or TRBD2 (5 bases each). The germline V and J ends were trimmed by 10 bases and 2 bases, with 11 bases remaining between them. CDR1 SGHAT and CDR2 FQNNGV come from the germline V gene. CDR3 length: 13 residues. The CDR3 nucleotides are TGTGCCACCTCGGGGCAAAACACCGGGGAGCTGTTTTTT. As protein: CATSGQNTGELFF. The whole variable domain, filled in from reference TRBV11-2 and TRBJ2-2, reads EAGVAQSPRYKIIEKRQSVAFWCNPISGHATLYWYQQILGQGPKLLIQFQNNGVVDDSQLPKDRFSAERLKGVDSTLKIQPAKLEDSAVYLCATSGQNTGELFFGEGSRLTVL.

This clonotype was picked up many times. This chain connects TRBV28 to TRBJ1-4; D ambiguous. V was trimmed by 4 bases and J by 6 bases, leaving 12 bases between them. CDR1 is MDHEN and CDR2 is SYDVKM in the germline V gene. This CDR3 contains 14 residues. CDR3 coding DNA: TGTGCCAGCAGTTCGGCCTTAATCGATGAAAAACTGTTTTTT. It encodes CASSSALIDEKLFF.

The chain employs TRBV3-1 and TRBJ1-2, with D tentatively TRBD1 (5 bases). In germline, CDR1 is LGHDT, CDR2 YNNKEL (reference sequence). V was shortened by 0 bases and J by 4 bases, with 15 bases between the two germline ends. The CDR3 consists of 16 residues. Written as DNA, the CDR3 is TGTGCCAGCAGCCAAGATAACAGGCCGTCGATCTATGGCTACACCTTC. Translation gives CASSQDNRPSIYGYTF.

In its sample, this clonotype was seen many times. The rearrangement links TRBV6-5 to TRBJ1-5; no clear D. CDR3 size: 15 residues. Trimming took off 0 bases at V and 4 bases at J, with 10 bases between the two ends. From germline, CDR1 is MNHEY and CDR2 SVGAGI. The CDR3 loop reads CASSYSFPVNQPQHF. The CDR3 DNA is TGTGCCAGCAGTTACTCGTTCCCGGTAAATCAGCCCCAGCATTTT.

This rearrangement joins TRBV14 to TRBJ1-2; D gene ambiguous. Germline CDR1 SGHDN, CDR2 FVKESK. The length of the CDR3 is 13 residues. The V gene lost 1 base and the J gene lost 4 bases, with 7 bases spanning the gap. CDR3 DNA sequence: TGTGCCAGCAGCCAAGGGACGGCCTATGGCTACACCTTC. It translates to CASSQGTAYGYTF.

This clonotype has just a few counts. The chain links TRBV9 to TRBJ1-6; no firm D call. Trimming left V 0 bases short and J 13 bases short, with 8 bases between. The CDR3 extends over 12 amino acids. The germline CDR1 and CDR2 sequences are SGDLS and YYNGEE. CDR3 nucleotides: TGTGCCAGCAGCGTAGCTGGGGAGCCCCTCCACTTT. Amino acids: CASSVAGEPLHF.

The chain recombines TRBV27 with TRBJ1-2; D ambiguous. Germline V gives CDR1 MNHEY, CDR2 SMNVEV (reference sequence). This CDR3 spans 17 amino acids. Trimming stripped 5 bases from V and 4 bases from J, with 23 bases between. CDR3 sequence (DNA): TGTGCCAGCAGTATTTTCGGAGGAGGGCCGCGTGGCTATGGCTACACCTTC. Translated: CASSIFGGGPRGYGYTF.

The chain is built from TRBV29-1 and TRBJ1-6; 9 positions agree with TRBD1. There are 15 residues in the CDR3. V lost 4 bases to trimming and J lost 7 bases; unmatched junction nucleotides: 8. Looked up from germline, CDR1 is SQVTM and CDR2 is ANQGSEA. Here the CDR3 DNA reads TGCAGCGTTGTTTTCTCAGGGACAGGGAATTCACCCCTCCACTTT. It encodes CSVVFSGTGNSPLHF.